Listed here are 20 T cell receptor beta chains from one sample, sequenced in a study of T cell changes during pregnancy in multiple sclerosis. TCRdb's table, derived via immunoSEQ multiplex PCR, lists solely in-frame clones and lacks some. The table records roughly 15,000 clones, roughly 80% of them present only once. The input for sequencing was CD8+ T cells from peripheral blood mononuclear cells, taken in the third trimester of pregnancy. The receptor set was obtained from a female donor in good health, enrolled as a control in a pregnancy study.

V and J are TRBV6-5 and TRBJ1-1; TRBD1 agrees at 7 bases. Unmatched junction bases numbered 11, after V lost 6 bases and J lost 4 bases. The CDR3 totals 15 residues. The germline V gene has CDR1 MNHEY and CDR2 SVGAGI. The CDR3 loop is CASSRRQGMGTEAFF. In DNA, the CDR3 is TGTGCCAGCAGCCGAAGACAGGGAATGGGCACTGAAGCTTTCTTT.

The rearrangement uses TRBV27 and TRBJ2-1; 11 nucleotides align to TRBD2. The CDR3 is 15 residues long. Per germline, CDR1 MNHEY and CDR2 SMNVEV (reference sequence). J gave up 3 bases and V 6 bases, and 4 bases lay outside the gene matches. CDR3 sequence reads: CASSPTSGDYNEQFF. The CDR3 nucleotides read TGTGCCAGCAGCCCGACTAGCGGGGACTACAATGAGCAGTTCTTC.

This chain links TRBV10-3 with TRBJ2-5; 8 nucleotides align to TRBD2. The V gene end was trimmed by 2 bases and the J gene end by 5 bases; junction bases not matched to a gene: 4. The CDR3 extends over 14 amino acids. Germline V gene data show CDR1 as ENHRY and CDR2 as SYGVKD. CDR3 protein: CAISEGGGIETQYF. The CDR3 DNA sequence: TGTGCCATCAGTGAGGGCGGGGGGATCGAGACCCAGTACTTC.

This clone was seen only once. The J gene is TRBJ2-3, the V gene TRBV15; TRBD1 matches at 8 bases. V gave up 0 bases and J gave up 1 base; unmatched junction bases: 6. Germline CDR1 LNHNV, CDR2 YYDKDF (reference sequence). CDR3 size: 17 residues. The CDR3 protein is CATSRDVPGQGTDTQYF. Written as DNA, the CDR3 is TGTGCCACCAGCAGAGATGTGCCGGGACAGGGCACAGATACGCAGTATTTT.

V usage is TRBV12-5 and J usage is TRBJ1-4, with TRBD1 as a possible D gene (5 bases). The germline CDR1 and CDR2 sequences are LGHNT and FRNRAP. This CDR3 region has 15 residues. Trimming shortened V by 1 base and J by 8 bases, and 14 bases separated the two germline ends. CDR3 amino acids: CASGLALGPGEKLFF. The CDR3 nucleotides read TGTGCTAGTGGTTTGGCCCTCGGGCCAGGGGAAAAACTGTTTTTT.

Regarding this clone: The same CDR3 is also encoded by other DNA sequences in this sample. The rearrangement joins TRBV19 to TRBJ2-3; 7 nucleotides match TRBD1. This CDR3 spans 15 amino acids. Looked up from germline, CDR1 is LNHDA and CDR2 is SQIVND (reference sequence). J was trimmed by 0 bases and V by 5 bases; bases with no gene match: 5. The CDR3 region has the DNA TGTGCCAGTAGTGGTGCGGACAGGAGCACAGATACGCAGTATTTT. It specifies CASSGADRSTDTQYF.

The chain joins TRBV11-1 to TRBJ2-7; 7 bases fit TRBD1. The CDR3 spans 13 residues. In germline, CDR1 is SGHAT, CDR2 FQDESV (reference sequence). Trimming removed 4 bases from V and 2 bases from J; junction bases left unmatched: 2. CDR3 region: CASSYGQAYEQYF. CDR3 coding DNA: TGTGCCAGCAGCTACGGACAGGCCTACGAGCAGTACTTC.

V is TRBV13 and J is TRBJ1-2, with 12 bases lining up with TRBD1. From germline, CDR1 is PRHDT and CDR2 FYEKMQ (reference sequence). The CDR3 length is 17 residues. V trimming: 5 bases; J trimming: 6 bases; junction bases outside the gene matches: 13. The CDR3 spells CASSVPRDRGPIDGYTF. CDR3 sequence (DNA): TGTGCCAGCAGCGTCCCCCGGGACAGGGGGCCAATCGATGGCTACACCTTC.

In DNA, the CDR3 is TGTGCCAGCAGCTTGGGAGGCGGTACTGAAGCTTTCTTT. This gives the protein CASSLGGGTEAFF. V usage is TRBV5-6 and J usage is TRBJ1-1; D is unresolved. V was trimmed by 0 bases and J by 5 bases, leaving 8 bases between them. Germline V lookup: CDR1 SGHDT, CDR2 YYEEEE. This CDR3 spans 13 amino acids. The full variable domain, completed using reference TRBV5-6 and TRBJ1-1, is DAGVTQSPTHLIKTRGQQVTLRCSPKSGHDTVSWYQQALGQGPQFIFQYYEEEERQRGNFPDRFSGHQFPNYSSELNVNALLLGDSALYLCASSLGGGTEAFFGQGTRLTVV.

This rearrangement joins TRBV7-9 to TRBJ1-4, with 7 bases lining up with TRBD1. V shed 5 bases and J 6 bases; nucleotides not matched to a gene: 9. The CDR3 sequence is 15 residues long. Germline values: CDR1 SEHNR, CDR2 FQNEAQ (reference sequence). In DNA, the CDR3 is TGTGCCAGCAGCCCCCCCGACAGGGATCATGAAAAACTGTTTTTT. Amino acid sequence: CASSPPDRDHEKLFF.

The gene calls are TRBV27 and TRBJ1-2, with D tentatively TRBD1 (5 bases). Trimming removed 5 bases from V and 2 bases from J, with 18 bases in between. This CDR3 has 16 residues. Per germline, CDR1 MNHEY and CDR2 SMNVEV (reference sequence). This CDR3 reads CASSPPGVRSNYGYTF. CDR3 nucleotides: TGTGCCAGCAGTCCCCCGGGGGTTCGGTCAAACTATGGCTACACCTTC.

The chain links TRBV19 to TRBJ1-2; no clear D gene. Looked up from germline, CDR1 is LNHDA and CDR2 is SQIVND (reference sequence). The CDR3 spans 13 residues. Trimming took 4 bases from V and 4 from J, leaving 10 bases between them. For the CDR3, the DNA is TGTGCCAGTAGTACCCAGGATTCCTATGGCTACACCTTC. This encodes CASSTQDSYGYTF.

The chain uses TRBV7-8 and TRBJ2-2; D possibly corresponds to TRBD1 (5 bases). The V gene lost 3 bases and the J gene lost 0 bases, with 8 bases spanning the gap. The CDR3 has 15 residues. The germline CDR1 and CDR2 sequences are SGHVS and FQNEAQ. CDR3 nucleotides: TGTGCCAGCAGCTTTCAAGGGGCGAACACCGGGGAGCTGTTTTTT. The encoded protein is CASSFQGANTGELFF.

The chain is built from TRBV28 and TRBJ1-1, with D unclear. Germline assignment: CDR1 MDHEN and CDR2 SYDVKM. With 3 bases removed from V and 0 bases from J, the gap between germline ends came to 14 bases. This CDR3 has 16 amino acids. CDR3 DNA sequence: TGTGCCAGCAGTTTTATCGGGGTGGGCATGAACACTGAAGCTTTCTTT. As protein: CASSFIGVGMNTEAFF.

This chain links TRBV15 with TRBJ1-1, with 8 bases identical to TRBD1. Germline V gene lookup returns CDR1 LNHNV and CDR2 YYDKDF (reference sequence). Unmatched junction bases numbered 6, after V lost 4 bases and J lost 5 bases. This CDR3 is built from 14 residues. This CDR3 reads CATSTSRGRTEAFF. CDR3 nucleotides: TGTGCCACCAGCACCTCCAGGGGGCGGACTGAAGCTTTCTTT.

The rearrangement links TRBV2 to TRBJ2-1; D is unresolved. Germline V gives CDR1 SNHLY, CDR2 FYNNEI. V lost 8 bases to trimming and J lost 0 bases, with 5 bases between them. This CDR3 has 12 amino acids. The CDR3, as DNA: TGTGCCAGCGAGGACTCCTACAATGAGCAGTTCTTC. This codes for CASEDSYNEQFF. The whole variable domain, remainder taken from reference TRBV2 and TRBJ2-1, is EPEVTQTPSHQVTQMGQEVILRCVPISNHLYFYWYRQILGQKVEFLVSFYNNEISEKSEIFDDQFSVERPDGSNFTLKIRSTKLEDSAMYFCASEDSYNEQFFGPGTRLTVL.

This chain uses TRBV4-3 with TRBJ2-3; 12 bases match TRBD2. V lost 7 bases, J lost 5 bases, and 7 bases stayed unmatched. CDR3 length: 15 residues. CDR1 is LGHNA, CDR2 YSLEER, per germline. CDR3 loop: CASTRLAGVGDTQYF. The CDR3 DNA follows: TGCGCCAGCACTAGACTAGCGGGGGTGGGAGATACGCAGTATTTT.

Sample share makes this clone medium-sized. CDR3 nucleotide sequence: TGTGCCAGCAGCTCCCGTCCAGGGGGCGAAAATGAAGCTTTCTTT. Translating gives CASSSRPGGENEAFF. The chain has TRBV13 and TRBJ1-1; 8 bases match TRBD1. Germline-derived CDR1 and CDR2 are PRHDT and FYEKMQ (reference sequence). CDR3 length equals 15 residues. The ends lost 4 bases at V and 7 bases at J; junction bases unmatched: 11.

This chain links TRBV7-9 with TRBJ2-6, with a weak D call TRBD1 (5 bases). Trimming left V 4 bases short and J 1 base short, with 17 bases between. CDR1 and CDR2 (germline): SEHNR, FQNEAQ (reference sequence). The length of the CDR3 is 18 residues. The CDR3 sequence is CASSSAAGSFSGANVLTF. As DNA, the CDR3 is TGTGCCAGCAGCTCGGCGGCAGGGTCCTTTTCTGGGGCCAACGTCCTGACTTTC. Complete variable domain (other parts from reference TRBV7-9 and TRBJ2-6): DTGVSQNPRHKITKRGQNVTFRCDPISEHNRLYWYRQTLGQGPEFLTYFQNEAQLEKSRLLSDRFSAERPKGSFSTLEIQRTEQGDSAMYLCASSSAAGSFSGANVLTFGAGSRLTVL.

This clone was observed a single time. This chain joins TRBV9 and TRBJ1-2, with a tentative D call TRBD1 (5 bases). Deletions cut 7 bases from V and 5 bases from J, with 12 bases between. The CDR3 is 12 amino acids. Germline CDR1 is SGDLS and CDR2 is YYNGEE. For the CDR3, the DNA is TGTGCCAGCGGTGGGGCGGTATATGGCTACACCTTC. Residues: CASGGAVYGYTF.